This entry concerns a single TCR beta chain. This entry comes from a study of blood T cell repertoires in COVID-19. As for the study in general: Collection of acute and convalescent COVID-19 samples took place in the United States, Italy and Spain. PBMCs, B-cell-depleted T cells, or T cells were the source of the cDNA or gDNA that made up the material.

As processed by the authors: By means of reference gene primer amplification, nucleated cell counts were estimated. Data came from immunoSEQ multiplex PCR; TCRdb stores just in-frame clones and leaves some out. That table gives V, J and clone size, and the DNA gave D and trimming. The sample has over 200,000 clones; just under 90% are singletons. The sequence was collected from a young man with COVID-19, enrolled during active disease. The sample comprised peripheral blood.

The DNA for the CDR3 is TGTGCCTGGAACGGACAGGGACCCTACGAGCAGTACTTC. Amino acids: CAWNGQGPYEQYF. V and J are TRBV30 and TRBJ2-7; 8 nucleotides match TRBD1. Germline V gene data show CDR1 as GTSNPN and CDR2 as SVGIG (reference sequence). Trimming at V came to 4 bases and at J to 2 bases, leaving 4 bases not matched to a gene. CDR3 length: 13 residues. The variable domain in full, with the rest retrieved from reference TRBV30 and TRBJ2-7, is SQTIHQWPATLVQPVGSPLSLECTVEGTSNPNLYWYRQAAGRGLQLLFYSVGIGQISSEVPQNLSASRPQDRQFILSSKKLLLSDSGFYLCAWNGQGPYEQYFGPGTRLTVT.